This paragraph covers one T cell receptor beta chain sequence. The record originates from a study of T-cell reconstitution after alpha-beta-depleted transplantation in children. The TCRbeta library was prepared with unique molecular identifiers. One entry per CDR3 protein results from TCRdb running MiXCR on the PCR reads. The data show approximately 520,000 distinct CDR3 sequences, roughly 33% seen once. CDR1 is SQVTM and CDR2 is ANQGSEA in the germline V gene. The CDR3 is 14 amino acids. V shed 7 bases and J 5 bases; nucleotides not matched to a gene: 9. The source material was PBMCs from the stem cell graft donor, sampled from the stem cell graft. The rearrangement uses TRBV29-1 and TRBJ2-2, with TRBD2 identical over 8 bases. The source is a human donor who donated a stem cell graft to a child with aplastic anemia. The CDR3 DNA follows: TGCAGCGCAGAAAGCGGGAGTCGAACCGGGGAGCTGTTTTTT. Its protein is CSAESGSRTGELFF.